This T cell receptor (beta chain) was recovered during a study of shared clonotypes between healthy human individuals (dated by TCRdb to 2020 to 2021). In terms of the full investigation: A few men and a couple of women, aged 18 to 49 years, made up the cohort. For each donor, three plates each were used for CD4 naive and CD4 memory, two plates were used for CD8 naive, and one plate was used for CD8 memory. To estimate repertoire size and how much clonotype sharing occurs between individuals, the study deeply sequenced the blood TCR repertoires of about five healthy adults. To increase sequencing depth and limit assay-specific biases, different laboratories used diverse techniques to prepare libraries and sequence TCR repertoires. Leukapheresis yielded between about 0.94 and 8.9 billion PBMCs per donor.

What the study reported, not specific to this receptor: Incomplete sequencing was indicated by rarefaction of sorted-subset datasets, despite the large sequencing depth. Sampling was restricted to blood, and TCR repertoires in tissue are likely to differ from TCR repertoires in blood. Naive subsets generally had larger estimated clonotype richness than memory subsets. The small number of donors limited the genetic and exposure-history diversity represented. Across a few donors, around 5% of naive CD4, roughly 3.4% of naive CD8, roughly 2.2% of memory CD4, and 0.4% to 0.45% of memory CD8 clonotypes were shared. Pairwise subsampling led to the expectation that sequencing depth would affect the degree of clonotype sharing among donors. Clonotypes shared by all four sorted-subset donors showed higher generation probabilities than non-shared clonotypes.

About this clone itself: Its antigen target is currently unknown. Per-nucleotide qualities are absent, and no much larger clonotype sits a single base away.

CD8 naive samples were CD45RO-negative cells positively selected for CCR7, giving a CD45RA+CCR7+ population that excluded TemRA cells. Donors were healthy HIV-negative adults with no recently reported acute infections or vaccinations. Every donor was a Caucasian adult living in Nashville, Tennessee, USA. After blood collection by leukapheresis, PBMCs were isolated using Ficoll-Histopaque density gradient centrifugation and then cryopreserved in the vapor phase of liquid nitrogen. Analytical flow cytometry was used to check the purity and quantity of each magnetically sorted T cell population. From each sorted fraction, genomic DNA was isolated and quantified by UV absorbance on a Nanodrop 2000c. TCR CDR3 regions were amplified from genomic DNA by multiplex PCR using the deep immunoSEQ assay. For each cell subset, the extracted genomic DNA was distributed evenly across all wells of several immunoSEQ 96-well plates, and each plate served as one replicate. For sorted subsets, each replicate PCR was loaded with roughly 200 ng genomic DNA, equivalent to 32,000 or so T cell genomes. The purified libraries were quantified using a Qubit 3.0 fluorometer, sized with a Bioanalyzer 2100, and then quantified again using the KAPA Library Quantification kit. A separate single-read 150-cycle Illumina NextSeq 550 flow cell was used to sequence each immunoSEQ 96-well plate. The authors processed their data as follows. Because the immunoSEQ output held only junctional sequences and lacked quality scores, the filtering could not match the filtering applied to full-length reads. To assign V/J genes and CDR3, sequences were annotated using PyIR, a Python wrapper for IgBLAST v1.9, with IMGT germline references. Reads were removed for weak V/J assignments (E-value above 1e-6), missing CDR3, stop codons, out-of-frame junctions, or ambiguous translated residues. A V3J clonotype was defined by an identical inferred V gene, J gene, and CDR3 amino acid sequence. The percentage overlap between two repertoires was calculated by dividing the number of shared unique clonotypes by the size of the smaller repertoire. Richness of each repertoire was evaluated using RTK rarefaction, the Chao1 estimator, and Recon v2.1 estimates of unobserved clonotypes. Generation probabilities for all TCRbeta clonotypes obtained by the gDNA method from a handful of donors were computed using OLGA. As stored in TCRdb, this immuneACCESS dataset retains in-frame rearrangements with V and J assigned. A fraction of the clones does not appear; measured against another copy, unresolved V genes explain less than half of the discrepancy, and the remainder lacks a known reason. V, J and clone size are taken as reported in that table, and D and trimming were inferred from the DNA itself. The table for this sample lists 1.5 million to 2.5 million clones; just under 95% of them were counted only once. In total, the top ten clones hold roughly 1.2% of the sample.

Material: naive CD8+ T cells sorted from blood. The sample's cell subset or site label, decoded: CD45RA+CCR7+. This clonotype originated in a man aged 18 to 30 in good health.

In nucleotide form, the sequence is TGCAGCGCCTTTTTGGGGGCTAGCGGGGAAGAGACCCAGTACTTC. This encodes CSAFLGASGEETQYF. The chain links TRBV29-1 with TRBJ2-5; 9 of the junction bases match TRBD2. Trimmed from V: 7 bases; trimmed from J: 3 bases; junction bases lacking a gene match: 12. Sequences SQVTM (CDR1) and ANQGSEA (CDR2) are obtained from the germline V gene. Its CDR3 holds 15 amino acids, cysteine through phenylalanine. The retained sequence is limited to the CDR3, 45 bases, with the frame set at the first base.